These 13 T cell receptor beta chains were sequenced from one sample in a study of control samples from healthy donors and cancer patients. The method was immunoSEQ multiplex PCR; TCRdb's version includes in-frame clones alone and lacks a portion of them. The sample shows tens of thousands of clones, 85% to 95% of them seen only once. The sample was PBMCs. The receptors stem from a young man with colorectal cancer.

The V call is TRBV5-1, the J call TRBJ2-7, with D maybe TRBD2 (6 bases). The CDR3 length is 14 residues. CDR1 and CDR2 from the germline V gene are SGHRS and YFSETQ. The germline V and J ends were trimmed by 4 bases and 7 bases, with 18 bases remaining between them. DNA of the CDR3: TGCGCCAGCAGCCTGGGCGGGAATTCGGAAGAGCAGTACTTC. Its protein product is CASSLGGNSEEQYF.

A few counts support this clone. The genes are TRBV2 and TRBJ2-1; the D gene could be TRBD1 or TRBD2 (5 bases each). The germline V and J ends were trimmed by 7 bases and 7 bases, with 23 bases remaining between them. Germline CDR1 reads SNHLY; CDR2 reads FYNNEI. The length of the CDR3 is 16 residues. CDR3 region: CASKEVRSGRSNEQFF. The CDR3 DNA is TGTGCCAGCAAGGAGGTTAGGTCAGGGCGGAGTAATGAGCAGTTCTTC.

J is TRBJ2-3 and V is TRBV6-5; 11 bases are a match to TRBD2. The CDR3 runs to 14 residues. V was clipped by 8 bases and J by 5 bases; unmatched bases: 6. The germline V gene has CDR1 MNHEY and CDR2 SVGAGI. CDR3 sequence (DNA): TGTGCCAGCGCACTAGCGGGGGACAGAGATACGCAGTATTTT. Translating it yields CASALAGDRDTQYF.

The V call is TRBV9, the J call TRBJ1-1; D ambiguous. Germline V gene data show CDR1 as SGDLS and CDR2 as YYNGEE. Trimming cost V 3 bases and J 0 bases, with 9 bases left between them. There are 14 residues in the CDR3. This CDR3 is CASSAGRVNTEAFF. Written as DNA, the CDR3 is TGTGCCAGCAGCGCGGGGAGGGTGAACACTGAAGCTTTCTTT. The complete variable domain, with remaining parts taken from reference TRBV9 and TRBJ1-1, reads DSGVTQTPKHLITATGQRVTLRCSPRSGDLSVYWYQQSLDQGLQFLIQYYNGEERAKGNILERFSAQQFPDLHSELNLSSLELGDSALYFCASSAGRVNTEAFFGQGTRLTVV.

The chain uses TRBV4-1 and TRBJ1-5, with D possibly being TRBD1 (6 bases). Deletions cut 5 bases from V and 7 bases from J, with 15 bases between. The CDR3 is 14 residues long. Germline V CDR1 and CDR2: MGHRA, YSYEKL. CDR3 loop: CASSSLQGNQPQHF. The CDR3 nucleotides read TGCGCCAGCAGCTCCCTCCAGGGGAACCAGCCCCAGCATTTT.

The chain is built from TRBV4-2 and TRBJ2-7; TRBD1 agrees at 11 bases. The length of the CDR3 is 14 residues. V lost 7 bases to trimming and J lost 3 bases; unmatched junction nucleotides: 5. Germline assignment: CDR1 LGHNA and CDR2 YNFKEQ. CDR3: CASKTGTGGYEQYF. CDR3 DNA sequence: TGTGCCAGCAAAACAGGGACAGGGGGCTACGAGCAGTACTTC.

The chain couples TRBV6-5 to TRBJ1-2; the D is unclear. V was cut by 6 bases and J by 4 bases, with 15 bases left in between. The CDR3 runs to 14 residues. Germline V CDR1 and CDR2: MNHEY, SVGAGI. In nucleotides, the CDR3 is TGTGCCAGCAGAAAACACACAGACCTCTATGGCTACACCTTC. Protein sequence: CASRKHTDLYGYTF.

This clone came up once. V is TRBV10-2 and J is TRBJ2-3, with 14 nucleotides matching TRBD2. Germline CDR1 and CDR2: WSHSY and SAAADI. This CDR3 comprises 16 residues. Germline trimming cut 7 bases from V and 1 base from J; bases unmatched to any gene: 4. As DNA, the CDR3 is TGCGCCAGCACCTTGACTAGCGGGGGGGGCACAGATACGCAGTATTTT. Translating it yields CASTLTSGGGTDTQYF.

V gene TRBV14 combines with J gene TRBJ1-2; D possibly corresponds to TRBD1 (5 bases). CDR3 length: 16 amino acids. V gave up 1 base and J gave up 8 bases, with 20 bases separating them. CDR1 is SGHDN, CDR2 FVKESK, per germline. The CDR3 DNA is TGTGCCAGCAGCCAAGTAGGCAGGGCCCAAAGGGAAGGCTACACCTTC. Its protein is CASSQVGRAQREGYTF.

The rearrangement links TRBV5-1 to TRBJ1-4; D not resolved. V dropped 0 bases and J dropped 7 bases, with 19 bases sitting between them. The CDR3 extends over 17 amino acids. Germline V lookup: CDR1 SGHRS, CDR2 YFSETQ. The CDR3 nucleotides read TGCGCCAGCAGCTTGGACGGCAGCCCACCACCAGGTGAAAAACTGTTTTTT. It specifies CASSLDGSPPPGEKLFF.

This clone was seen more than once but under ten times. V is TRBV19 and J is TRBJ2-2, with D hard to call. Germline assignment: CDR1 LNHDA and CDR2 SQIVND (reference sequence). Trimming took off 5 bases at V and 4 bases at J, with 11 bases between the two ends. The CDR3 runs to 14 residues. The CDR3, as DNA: TGTGCCAGTAGTCCCGGACCTTTCACCGGGGAGCTGTTTTTT. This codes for CASSPGPFTGELFF.

CDR3 residues: CASRSERGEAFF. The CDR3 DNA reads as TGTGCCAGCAGAAGTGAGCGGGGTGAAGCTTTCTTT. V gene TRBV6-5 combines with J gene TRBJ1-1; no definite D call. Germline V gene data show CDR1 as MNHEY and CDR2 as SVGAGI. CDR3 length: 12 residues. Trimming took off 6 bases at V and 7 bases at J, with 12 bases between the two ends.

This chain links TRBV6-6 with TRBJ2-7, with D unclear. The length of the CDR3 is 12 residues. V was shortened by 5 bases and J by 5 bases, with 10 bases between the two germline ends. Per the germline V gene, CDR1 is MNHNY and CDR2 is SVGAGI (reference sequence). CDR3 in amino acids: CASSDNGHEQYF. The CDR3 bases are TGTGCCAGCAGTGATAATGGCCACGAGCAGTACTTC.